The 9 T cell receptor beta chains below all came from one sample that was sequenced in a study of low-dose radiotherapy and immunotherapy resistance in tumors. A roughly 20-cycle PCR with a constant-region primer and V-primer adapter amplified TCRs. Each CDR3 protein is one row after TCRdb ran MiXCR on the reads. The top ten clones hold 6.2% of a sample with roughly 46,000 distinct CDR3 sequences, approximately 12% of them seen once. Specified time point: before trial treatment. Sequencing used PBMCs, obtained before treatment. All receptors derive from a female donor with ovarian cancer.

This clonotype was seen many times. CDR3 sequence reads: CSARDHRGREYEQYF. In DNA, the CDR3 is TGCAGTGCTAGAGACCACAGGGGGCGCGAATACGAGCAGTACTTC. The chain uses TRBV20-1 and TRBJ2-7, with 9 bases matching TRBD1. Germline-derived CDR1 and CDR2 are DFQATT and SNEGSKA (reference sequence). This CDR3 is built from 15 residues. The J segment lost 4 bases and the V segment lost 0 bases, leaving 7 bases of the junction unmatched.

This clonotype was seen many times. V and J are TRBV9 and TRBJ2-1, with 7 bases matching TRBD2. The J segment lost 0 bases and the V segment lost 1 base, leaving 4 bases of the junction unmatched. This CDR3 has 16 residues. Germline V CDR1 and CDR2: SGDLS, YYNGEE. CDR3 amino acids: CASSVTGGASYNEQFF. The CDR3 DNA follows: TGTGCCAGCAGCGTAACGGGAGGTGCCTCCTACAATGAGCAGTTCTTC.

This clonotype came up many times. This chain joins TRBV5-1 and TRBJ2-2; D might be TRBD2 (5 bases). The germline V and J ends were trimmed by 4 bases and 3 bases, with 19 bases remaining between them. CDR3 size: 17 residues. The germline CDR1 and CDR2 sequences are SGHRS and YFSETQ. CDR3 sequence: CASSLDPDRADTGELFF. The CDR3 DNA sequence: TGCGCCAGCAGCCTGGACCCAGATCGAGCGGACACCGGGGAGCTGTTTTTT.

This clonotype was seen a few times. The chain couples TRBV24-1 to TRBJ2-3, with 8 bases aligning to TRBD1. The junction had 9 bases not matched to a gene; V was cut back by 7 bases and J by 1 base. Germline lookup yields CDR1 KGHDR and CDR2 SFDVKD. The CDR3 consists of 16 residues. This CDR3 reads CATRDRESLGTDTQYF. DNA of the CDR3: TGTGCCACCAGGGACAGGGAGAGTTTGGGCACAGATACGCAGTATTTT.

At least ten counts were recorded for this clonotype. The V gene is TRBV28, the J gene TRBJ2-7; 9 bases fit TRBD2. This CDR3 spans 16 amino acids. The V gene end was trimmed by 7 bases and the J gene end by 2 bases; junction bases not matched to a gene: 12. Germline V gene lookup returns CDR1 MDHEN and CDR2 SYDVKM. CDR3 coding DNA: TGTGCCAGCACCCCGGCCGGCGGGAGGGTGGCCTACGAGCAGTACTTC. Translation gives CASTPAGGRVAYEQYF. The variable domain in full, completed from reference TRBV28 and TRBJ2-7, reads DVKVTQSSRYLVKRTGEKVFLECVQDMDHENMFWYRQDPGLGLRLIYFSYDVKMKEKGDIPEGYSVSREKKERFSLILESASTNQTSMYLCASTPAGGRVAYEQYFGPGTRLTVT.

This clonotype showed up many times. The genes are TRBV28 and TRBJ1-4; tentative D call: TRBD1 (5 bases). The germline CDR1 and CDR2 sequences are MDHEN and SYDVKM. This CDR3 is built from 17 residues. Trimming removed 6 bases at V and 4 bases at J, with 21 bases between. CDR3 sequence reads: CASSPNTLGLFNEKLFF. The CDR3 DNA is TGTGCCAGCAGCCCAAATACATTGGGACTTTTTAATGAAAAACTGTTTTTT.

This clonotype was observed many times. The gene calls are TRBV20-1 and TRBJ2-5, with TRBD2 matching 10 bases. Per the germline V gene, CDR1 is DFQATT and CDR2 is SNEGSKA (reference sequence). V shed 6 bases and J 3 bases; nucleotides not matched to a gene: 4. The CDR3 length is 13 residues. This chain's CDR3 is CSAVLAGKETQYF. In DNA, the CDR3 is TGCAGTGCCGTACTAGCGGGGAAAGAGACCCAGTACTTC.

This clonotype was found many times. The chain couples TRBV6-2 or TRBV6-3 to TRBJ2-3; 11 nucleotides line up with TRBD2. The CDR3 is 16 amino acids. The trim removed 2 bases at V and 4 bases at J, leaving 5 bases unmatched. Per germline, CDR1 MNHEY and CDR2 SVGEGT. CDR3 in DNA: TGTGCCAGCAGTTACGGCTTGACTAGCGGGGCAGATACGCAGTATTTT. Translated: CASSYGLTSGADTQYF.

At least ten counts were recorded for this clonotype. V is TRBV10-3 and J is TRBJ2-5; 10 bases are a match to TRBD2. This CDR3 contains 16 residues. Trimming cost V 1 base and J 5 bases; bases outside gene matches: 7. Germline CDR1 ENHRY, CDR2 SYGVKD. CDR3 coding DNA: TGTGCCATCAGTGAGTACGCTAGCGGGAGCGGTGAGACCCAGTACTTC. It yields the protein CAISEYASGSGETQYF.